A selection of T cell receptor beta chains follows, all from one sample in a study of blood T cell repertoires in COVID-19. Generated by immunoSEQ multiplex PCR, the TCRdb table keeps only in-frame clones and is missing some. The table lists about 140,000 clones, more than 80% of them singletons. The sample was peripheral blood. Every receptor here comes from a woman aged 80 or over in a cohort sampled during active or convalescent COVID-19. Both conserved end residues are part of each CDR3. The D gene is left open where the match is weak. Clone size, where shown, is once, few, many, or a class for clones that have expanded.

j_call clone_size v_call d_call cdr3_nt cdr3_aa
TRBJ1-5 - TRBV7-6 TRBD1 TGTGCCAGCAGCCTTGGGACAGGGGGCAATCAGCCCCAGCATTTT CASSLGTGGNQPQHF
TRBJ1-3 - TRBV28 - TGTGCCAGCAGTTCTGGGGGGGAGACCATATATTTT CASSSGGETIYF
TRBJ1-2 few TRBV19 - TGTGCCAGTAGGGGAGCGGGCCGGGGCTATGGCTACACCTTC CASRGAGRGYGYTF
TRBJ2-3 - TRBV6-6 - TGTGCCAGCAGTTCCCCTGGGCAGGGCAGCACAGATACGCAGTATTTT CASSSPGQGSTDTQYF
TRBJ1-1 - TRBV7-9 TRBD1 TGTGCCAGCAGCTTAACGGGACAGGGTAGCGCTGAAGCTTTCTTT CASSLTGQGSAEAFF
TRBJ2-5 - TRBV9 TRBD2 TGTGCCAGCAGCACTAGCGGGGGGGCCCATGGAGAGACCCAGTACTTC CASSTSGGAHGETQYF
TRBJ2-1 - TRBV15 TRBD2 TGTGCCACCAGCAGAGAACCGAGCGGGGGGCCGGTGAACAATGAGCAGTTCTTC CATSREPSGGPVNNEQFF
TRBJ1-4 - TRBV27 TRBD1 TGTGCCAGCAGTTGGGCAGGGGGTATTGGAAAACTGTTTTTT CASSWAGGIGKLFF
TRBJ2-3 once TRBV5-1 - TGCGCCAGCAGCCTAACCGCGGGGTCCGCCCCAGATACGCAGTATTTT CASSLTAGSAPDTQYF
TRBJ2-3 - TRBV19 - TGTGCCAGTAGTATGTCCAGGGGAGAAGATACGCAGTATTTT CASSMSRGEDTQYF
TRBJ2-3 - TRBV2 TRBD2 TGTGCCAGCATCCTTAGCGGGGTTGATACGCAGTATTTT CASILSGVDTQYF
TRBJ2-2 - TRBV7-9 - TGTGCCAGCAGCTCAGAGAACACCGGGGAGCTGTTTTTT CASSSENTGELFF
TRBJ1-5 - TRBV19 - TGTGCCAGTAGTATCAGGGATGGGCAGCCCCAGCATTTT CASSIRDGQPQHF
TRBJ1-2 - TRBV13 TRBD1 TGTGCCAGCAGCTCATCCGGGACAGGGGGCAAGCGGGGATATGGCTACACCTTC CASSSSGTGGKRGYGYTF
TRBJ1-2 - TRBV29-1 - TGCAGCGTTGAGGACAGATCCCTCTATGGCTACACCTTC CSVEDRSLYGYTF
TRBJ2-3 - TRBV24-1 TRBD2 TGTGCCACAGCGGGGGCCGGCACAGATACGCAGTATTTT CATAGAGTDTQYF
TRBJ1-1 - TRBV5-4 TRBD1 TGTGCCAGCAGCTTCGACAGGGGACAATACACTGAAGCTTTCTTT CASSFDRGQYTEAFF